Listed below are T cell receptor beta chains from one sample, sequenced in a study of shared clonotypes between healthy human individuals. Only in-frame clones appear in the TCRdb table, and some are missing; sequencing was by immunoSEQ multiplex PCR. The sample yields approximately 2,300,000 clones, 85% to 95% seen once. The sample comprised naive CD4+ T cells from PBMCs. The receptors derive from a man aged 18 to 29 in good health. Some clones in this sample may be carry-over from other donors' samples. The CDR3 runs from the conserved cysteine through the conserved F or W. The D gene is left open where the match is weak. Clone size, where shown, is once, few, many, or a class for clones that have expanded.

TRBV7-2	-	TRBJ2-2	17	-	TGTGCCAGCAGCTTAGTGGCGGCCCCGCCTTACACCGGGGAGCTGTTTTTT	CASSLVAAPPYTGELFF
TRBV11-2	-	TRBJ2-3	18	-	TGTGCCAGCAGCTTAGAGACATTTGCGTCCGGGAGAACAGATACGCAGTATTTT	CASSLETFASGRTDTQYF
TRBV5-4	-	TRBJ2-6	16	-	TGTGCCAGCAGCGAAGGACGGCTCTCTGGGGCCAACGTCCTGACTTTC	CASSEGRLSGANVLTF
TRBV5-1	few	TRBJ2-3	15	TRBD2	TGCGCCAGCAGCTTGGGGGCGGGAGGCACAGATACGCAGTATTTT	CASSLGAGGTDTQYF
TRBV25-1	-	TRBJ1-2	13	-	TGTGCCAGCAGTGAGGGGGATAACTATGGCTACACCTTC	CASSEGDNYGYTF
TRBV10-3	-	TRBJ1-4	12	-	TGTGCCATCAGTAAAACTAATGAAAAACTGTTTTTT	CAISKTNEKLFF
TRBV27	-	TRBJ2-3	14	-	TGTGCCAGCAGATTGGCGGAAAGCACAGATACGCAGTATTTT	CASRLAESTDTQYF
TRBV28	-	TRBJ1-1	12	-	TGTGCCAGCAGTTTTTTGGGGAGGGATGCTTTCTTT	CASSFLGRDAFF
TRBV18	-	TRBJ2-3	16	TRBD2	TGTGCCAGCTCACCGATAAATAGCGGGGCCACAGATACGCAGTATTTT	CASSPINSGATDTQYF
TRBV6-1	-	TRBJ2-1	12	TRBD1	TGTGCCAGCAGTGAGACAGGGTTCGGGCGGTTCTTC	CASSETGFGRFF
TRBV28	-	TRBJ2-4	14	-	TGTGCCAGCAGTTTATGGGACAGAAAAAACATTCAGTACTTC	CASSLWDRKNIQYF
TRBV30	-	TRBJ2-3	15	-	TGTGCCCGCGACCTAGGGGGGACTAGCACAGATACGCAGTATTTT	CARDLGGTSTDTQYF
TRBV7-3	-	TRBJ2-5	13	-	TGTGCCAGCAGCTTAACGCTAGAAGAGACCCAGTACTTC	CASSLTLEETQYF
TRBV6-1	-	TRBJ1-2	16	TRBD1	TGTGCCAGCAGTGAATTGGGGACAGGGATGCTCTATGGCTACACCTTC	CASSELGTGMLYGYTF
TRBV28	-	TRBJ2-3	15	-	TGTGCCAGCAGTTTTAGGGGAACTAGCACAGATACGCAGTATTTT	CASSFRGTSTDTQYF
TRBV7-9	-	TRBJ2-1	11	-	TGTGCCAGCAGCCCCGGGACTCAGCAGTTCTTC	CASSPGTQQFF
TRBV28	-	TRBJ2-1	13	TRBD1	TGTGCCAGCAGTTTGAGGACAGGGGATGAGCAGTTCTTC	CASSLRTGDEQFF
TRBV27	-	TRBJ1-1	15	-	TGTGCCAGCAGTCAACAGGCGAATTCGAACACTGAAGCTTTCTTT	CASSQQANSNTEAFF
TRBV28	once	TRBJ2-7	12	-	TGTGCCAGCAGTTTATCGCGGCAGAAGCAGTACTTC	CASSLSRQKQYF
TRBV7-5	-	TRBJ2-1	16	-	TGTGTCAGAAGCTTAGGGCGTAGGGAGGTTGGCAATGAGCAGTTCTTC	CVRSLGRREVGNEQFF
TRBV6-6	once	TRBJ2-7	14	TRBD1	TGTGCCAGCAGTTATAAGGGACAGGGCTACGAGCAGTACTTC	CASSYKGQGYEQYF
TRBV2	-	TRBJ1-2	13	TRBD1	TGTGCCCGCGCTAGAGGGACAGGGGATGGCTACACCTTC	CARARGTGDGYTF
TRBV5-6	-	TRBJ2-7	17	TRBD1	TGTGCCAGCAGCCCGGGACAGGGAACTAGCGCGGCCTACGAGCAGTACTTC	CASSPGQGTSAAYEQYF
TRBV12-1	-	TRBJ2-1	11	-	TGTGCCAGCAGCTTTAAGGGTGAGCAGTTCTTC	CASSFKGEQFF
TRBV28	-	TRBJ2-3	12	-	TGTGCCAGCACCCCCGCGACAGATACGCAGTATTTT	CASTPATDTQYF
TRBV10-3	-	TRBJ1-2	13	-	TGTGCCATCAGTGAGTCGATAAACAGCAACTACACCTTC	CAISESINSNYTF
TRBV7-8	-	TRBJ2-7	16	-	TGTGCCAGCAGCTTATTCCGGGGGCGGAATGGGCACGAGCAGTACTTC	CASSLFRGRNGHEQYF
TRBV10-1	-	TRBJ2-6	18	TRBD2	TGCGCCAGCAGTGGGACTAGCGGGAGGAGCTCTGGGGCCAACGTCCTGACTTTC	CASSGTSGRSSGANVLTF
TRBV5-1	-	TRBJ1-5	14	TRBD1	TGCGCCAGCAGCGTGACAGGGAACAATCAGCCCCAGCATTTT	CASSVTGNNQPQHF
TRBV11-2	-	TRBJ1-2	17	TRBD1	TGTGCCAGCAGCTTATGGGGACAGGGGGCCGTGGACTATGGCTACACCTTC	CASSLWGQGAVDYGYTF
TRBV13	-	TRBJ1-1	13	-	TGTGCCAGCAGCTTTACAGGGTTTAGGGGTGCTTTCTTT	CASSFTGFRGAFF
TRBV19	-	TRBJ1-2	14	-	TGTGCCAGTAGTATAGTCCAGATAAACTATGGCTACACCTTC	CASSIVQINYGYTF
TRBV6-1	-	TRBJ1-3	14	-	TGTGCCAGCGAGGGGGGGAGCTCTGGAAACACCATATATTTT	CASEGGSSGNTIYF
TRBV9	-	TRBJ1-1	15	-	TGTGCCAGCAGCGTAGCGGGGGGCTTTAACACTGAAGCTTTCTTT	CASSVAGGFNTEAFF
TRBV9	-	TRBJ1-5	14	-	TGTGCCAGCAGCGTAGGCAGGTCAAATCAGCCCCAGCATTTT	CASSVGRSNQPQHF
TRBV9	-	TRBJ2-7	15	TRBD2	TGTGCCAGCAGCGTAATCGCGGGGGGGCTCTACGAGCAGTACTTC	CASSVIAGGLYEQYF
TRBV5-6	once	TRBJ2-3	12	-	TGTGCCAGCAGCTTGGGGAAGCCCAGGGAGTATTTT	CASSLGKPREYF
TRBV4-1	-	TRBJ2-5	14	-	TGCGCCAGCAGCCAAGGACCGGGACAAGAGACCCAGTACTTC	CASSQGPGQETQYF
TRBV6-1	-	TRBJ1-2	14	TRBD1	TGTGCCAGCAGTGATAGGACAGGGGGCGGAGGCTACACCTTC	CASSDRTGGGGYTF
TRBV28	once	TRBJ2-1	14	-	TGTGCCAGCAGCCCGAGGATGGGGATCAATGAGCAGTTCTTC	CASSPRMGINEQFF